This TCR beta chain is drawn from a study of T-cell reconstitution after alpha-beta-depleted transplantation in children. Germline V gene lookup returns CDR1 DFQATT and CDR2 SNEGSKA (reference sequence). V shed 3 bases and J shed 6 bases, with 30 bases lying between them. The CDR3 is 19 residues long. In its sample, this clonotype was seen a few times. Unique molecular identifiers were used to barcode this TCRbeta library. TCRdb passed the PCR reads through MiXCR, listing each CDR3 protein once. The sample has roughly 610,000 distinct CDR3 sequences; over 9.5% are singletons. The specimen was PBMCs from the stem cell graft donor, collected from the stem cell graft. This receptor was taken from a human donor who donated a stem cell graft to a child with acute myeloid leukemia. This chain joins TRBV20-1 and TRBJ2-1; a weak D match, TRBD1 (5 bases). The CDR3: CSASETVNLGRQYSNEQFF. The DNA of the CDR3 is TGCAGTGCTAGCGAGACAGTAAACCTCGGAAGGCAGTATAGCAATGAGCAGTTCTTC.